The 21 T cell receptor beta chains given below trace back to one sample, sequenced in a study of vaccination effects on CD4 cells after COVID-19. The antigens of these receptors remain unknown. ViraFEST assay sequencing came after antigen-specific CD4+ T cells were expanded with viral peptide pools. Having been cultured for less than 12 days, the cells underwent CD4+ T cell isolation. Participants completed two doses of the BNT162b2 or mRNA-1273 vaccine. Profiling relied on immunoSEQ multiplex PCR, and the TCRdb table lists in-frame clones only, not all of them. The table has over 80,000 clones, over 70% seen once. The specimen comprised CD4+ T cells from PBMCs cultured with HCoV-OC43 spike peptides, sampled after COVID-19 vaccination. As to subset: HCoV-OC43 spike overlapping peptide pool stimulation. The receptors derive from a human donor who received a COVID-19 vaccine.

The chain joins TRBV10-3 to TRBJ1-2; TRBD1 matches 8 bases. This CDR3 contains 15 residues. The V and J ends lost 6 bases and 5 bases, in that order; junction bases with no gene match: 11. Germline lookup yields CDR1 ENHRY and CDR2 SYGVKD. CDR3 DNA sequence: TGTGCCATCAGGTCATCGACAGGGGACGATTATGGCTACACCTTC. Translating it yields CAIRSSTGDDYGYTF.

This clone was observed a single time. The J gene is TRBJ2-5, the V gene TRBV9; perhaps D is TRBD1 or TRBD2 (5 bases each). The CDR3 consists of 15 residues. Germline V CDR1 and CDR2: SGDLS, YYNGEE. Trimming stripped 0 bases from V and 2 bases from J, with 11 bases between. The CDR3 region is CASSVAAGAQETQYF. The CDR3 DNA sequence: TGTGCCAGCAGCGTAGCTGCCGGGGCGCAAGAGACCCAGTACTTC.

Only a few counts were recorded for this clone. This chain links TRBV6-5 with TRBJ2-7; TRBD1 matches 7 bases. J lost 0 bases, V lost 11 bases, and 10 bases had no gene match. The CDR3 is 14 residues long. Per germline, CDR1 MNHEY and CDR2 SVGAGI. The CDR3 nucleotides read TGTGCCCTCAAAACCTCAGGGGGCTCCTACGAGCAGTACGTC. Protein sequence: CALKTSGGSYEQYV.

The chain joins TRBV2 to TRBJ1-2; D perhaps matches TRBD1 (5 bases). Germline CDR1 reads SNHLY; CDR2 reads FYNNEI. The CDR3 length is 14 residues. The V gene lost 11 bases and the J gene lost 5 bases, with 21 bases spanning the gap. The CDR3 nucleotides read TGTGCCGGCTCAAGGCAGGGCGAGAGGTATGGCTACACCTTC. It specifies CAGSRQGERYGYTF.

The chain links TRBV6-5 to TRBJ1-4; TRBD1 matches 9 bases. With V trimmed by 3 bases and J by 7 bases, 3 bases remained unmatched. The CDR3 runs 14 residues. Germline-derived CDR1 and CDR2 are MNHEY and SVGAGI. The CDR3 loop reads CASSYGTGFEKLFF. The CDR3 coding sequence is TGTGCCAGCAGTTATGGGACAGGGTTTGAAAAACTGTTTTTT.

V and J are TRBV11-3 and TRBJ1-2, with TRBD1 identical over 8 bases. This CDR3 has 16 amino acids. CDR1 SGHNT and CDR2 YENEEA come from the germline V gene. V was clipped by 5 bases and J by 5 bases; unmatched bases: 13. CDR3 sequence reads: CASSQRTGQEEYGYTF. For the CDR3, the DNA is TGTGCCAGCAGCCAACGGACAGGGCAAGAGGAATATGGCTACACCTTC.

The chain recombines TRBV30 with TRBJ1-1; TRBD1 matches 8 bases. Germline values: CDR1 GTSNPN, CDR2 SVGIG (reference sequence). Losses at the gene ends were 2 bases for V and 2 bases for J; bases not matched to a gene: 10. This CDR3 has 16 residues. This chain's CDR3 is CAWSHPGTGLNTEAFF. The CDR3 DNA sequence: TGTGCCTGGAGTCACCCCGGGACAGGTTTAAACACTGAAGCTTTCTTT.

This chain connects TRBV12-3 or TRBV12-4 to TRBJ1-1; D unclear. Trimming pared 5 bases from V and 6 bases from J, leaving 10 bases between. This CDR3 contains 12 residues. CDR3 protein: CASSPGRAEAFF. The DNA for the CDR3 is TGTGCCAGCAGTCCAGGTCGCGCTGAAGCTTTCTTT.

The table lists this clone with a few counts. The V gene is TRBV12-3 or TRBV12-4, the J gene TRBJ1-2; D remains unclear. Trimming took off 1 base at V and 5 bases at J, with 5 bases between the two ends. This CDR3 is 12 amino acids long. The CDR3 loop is CASSLDRYGYTF. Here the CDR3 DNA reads TGTGCCAGCAGTTTAGATAGATATGGCTACACCTTC.

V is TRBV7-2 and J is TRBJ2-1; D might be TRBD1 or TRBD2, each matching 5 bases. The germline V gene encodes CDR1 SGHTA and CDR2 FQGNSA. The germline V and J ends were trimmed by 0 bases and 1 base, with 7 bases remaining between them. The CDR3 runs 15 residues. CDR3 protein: CASSLAGTSYNEQFF. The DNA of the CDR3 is TGTGCCAGCAGCTTAGCGGGGACGTCCTACAATGAGCAGTTCTTC. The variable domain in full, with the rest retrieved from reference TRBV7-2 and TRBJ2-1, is GAGVSQSPSNKVTEKGKDVELRCDPISGHTALYWYRQSLGQGLEFLIYFQGNSAPDKSGLPSDRFSAERTGGSVSTLTIQRTQQEDSAVYLCASSLAGTSYNEQFFGPGTRLTVL.

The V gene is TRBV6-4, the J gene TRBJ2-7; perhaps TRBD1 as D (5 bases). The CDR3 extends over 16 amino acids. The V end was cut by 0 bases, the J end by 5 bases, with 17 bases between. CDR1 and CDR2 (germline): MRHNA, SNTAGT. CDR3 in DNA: TGTGCCAGCAGTGACTCGGTTTCAGCAGGGATGGACGAGCAGTACGTC. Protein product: CASSDSVSAGMDEQYV.

CDR3 coding DNA: TGCGCCAGCAGTTACACTATTGGCCGCGAGCAGTACGTC. It yields the protein CASSYTIGREQYV. The chain joins TRBV4-1 to TRBJ2-7; no clear D. This CDR3 region has 13 residues. Germline lookup yields CDR1 MGHRA and CDR2 YSYEKL. Trimming stripped 6 bases from V and 6 bases from J, with 15 bases between.

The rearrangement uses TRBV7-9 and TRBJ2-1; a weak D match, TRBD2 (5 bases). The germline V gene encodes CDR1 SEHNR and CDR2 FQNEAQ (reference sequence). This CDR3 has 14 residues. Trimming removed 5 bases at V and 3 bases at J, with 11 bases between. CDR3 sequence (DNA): TGTGCCAGCAGCCCCGCCCGGGGCTACAATGAGCAGTTCTTC. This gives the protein CASSPARGYNEQFF.

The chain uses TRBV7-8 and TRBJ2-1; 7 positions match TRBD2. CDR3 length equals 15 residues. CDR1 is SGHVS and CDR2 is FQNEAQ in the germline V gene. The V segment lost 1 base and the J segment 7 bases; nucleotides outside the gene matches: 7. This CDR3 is CASSLEFRRGNEQFF. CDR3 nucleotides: TGTGCCAGCAGCTTAGAATTCAGGCGGGGGAATGAGCAGTTCTTC.

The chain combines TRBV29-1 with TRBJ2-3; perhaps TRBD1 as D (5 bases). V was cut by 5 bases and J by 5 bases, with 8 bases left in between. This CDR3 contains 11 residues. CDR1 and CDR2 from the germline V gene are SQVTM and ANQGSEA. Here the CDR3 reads CSVLRGDTQYF. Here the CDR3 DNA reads TGCAGCGTTCTTAGGGGAGATACGCAGTATTTT.

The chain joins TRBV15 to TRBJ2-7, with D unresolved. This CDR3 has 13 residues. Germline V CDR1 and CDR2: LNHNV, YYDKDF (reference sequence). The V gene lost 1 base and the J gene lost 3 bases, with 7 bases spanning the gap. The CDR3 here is CATSRGTHYEQYV. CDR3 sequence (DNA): TGTGCCACCAGCAGAGGGACCCACTACGAGCAGTACGTC.

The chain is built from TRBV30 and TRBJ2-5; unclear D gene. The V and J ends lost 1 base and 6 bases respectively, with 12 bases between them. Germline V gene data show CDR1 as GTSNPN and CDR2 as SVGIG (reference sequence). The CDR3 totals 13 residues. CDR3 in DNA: TGTGCCTGGAGTGGGGCCTCCGCAAAGACCCAGTACTTC. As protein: CAWSGASAKTQYF.

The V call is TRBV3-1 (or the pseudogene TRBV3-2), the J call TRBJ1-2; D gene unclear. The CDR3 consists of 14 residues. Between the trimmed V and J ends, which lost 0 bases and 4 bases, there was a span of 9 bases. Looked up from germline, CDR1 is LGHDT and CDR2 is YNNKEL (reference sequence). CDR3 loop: CASSQDPRFYGYTF. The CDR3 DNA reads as TGTGCCAGCAGCCAAGATCCACGTTTCTATGGCTACACCTTC.

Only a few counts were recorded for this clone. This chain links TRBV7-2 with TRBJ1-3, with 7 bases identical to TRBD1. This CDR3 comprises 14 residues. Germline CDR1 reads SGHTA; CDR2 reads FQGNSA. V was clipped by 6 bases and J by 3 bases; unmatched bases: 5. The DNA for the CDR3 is TGTGCCAGCAGTCCTAGGGGGCTTGGAAACACCATATATTTT. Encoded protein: CASSPRGLGNTIYF.

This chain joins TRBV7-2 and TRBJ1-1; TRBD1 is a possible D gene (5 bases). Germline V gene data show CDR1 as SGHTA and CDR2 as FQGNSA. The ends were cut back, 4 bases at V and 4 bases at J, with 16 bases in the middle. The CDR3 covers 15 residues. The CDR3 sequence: CASSSDSSSSTEAFF. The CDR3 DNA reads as TGTGCCAGCAGCTCTGACAGCTCTTCAAGCACTGAAGCTTTCTTT. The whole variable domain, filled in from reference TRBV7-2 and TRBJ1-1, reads GAGVSQSPSNKVTEKGKDVELRCDPISGHTALYWYRQSLGQGLEFLIYFQGNSAPDKSGLPSDRFSAERTGGSVSTLTIQRTQQEDSAVYLCASSSDSSSSTEAFFGQGTRLTVV.

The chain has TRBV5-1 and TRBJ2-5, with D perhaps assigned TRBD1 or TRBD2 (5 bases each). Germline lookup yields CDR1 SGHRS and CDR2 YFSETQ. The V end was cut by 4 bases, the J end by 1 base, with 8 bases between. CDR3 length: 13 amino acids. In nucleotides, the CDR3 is TGCGCCAGCAGCCCGGGGCCCCAAGAGACCCAGTACTTC. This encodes CASSPGPQETQYF.